The 7 T cell receptor beta chains listed next were all sequenced from one sample in a study of shared clonotypes between healthy human individuals. The protocol was immunoSEQ multiplex PCR, while the TCRdb copy is restricted to in-frame clones and leaves out a portion. The repertoire holds some 2,500,000 clones, with roughly 93% as singletons. Sequenced: naive CD4+ T cells from PBMCs. The sample's subset: CD45RA+ positively selected. Every receptor here comes from a man between 18 and 29 years old in good health. Some clones in this sample may be carry-over from other donors' samples.

The V call is TRBV5-1, the J call TRBJ1-1; D is unclear. The CDR3 extends over 15 amino acids. CDR1 is SGHRS, CDR2 YFSETQ, per germline. Trimming pared 0 bases from V and 8 bases from J, leaving 17 bases between. The CDR3 protein is CASSLAAGVAVEAFF. The CDR3 DNA is TGCGCCAGCAGCTTGGCCGCCGGGGTTGCCGTCGAAGCTTTCTTT.

V usage is TRBV18 and J usage is TRBJ2-3; 7 nucleotides match TRBD2. Germline V gives CDR1 KGHSH, CDR2 LQKENI. The J segment lost 2 bases and the V segment lost 3 bases, leaving 17 bases of the junction unmatched. The length of the CDR3 is 19 residues. This CDR3 reads CASSPWEGTIPPITDTQYF. DNA for the CDR3: TGTGCCAGCTCACCTTGGGAGGGCACCATCCCGCCAATCACAGATACGCAGTATTTT.

Here the CDR3 reads CASSLVGSGLAKNIQYF. The CDR3, as DNA: TGTGCCAGCAGCTTAGTCGGAAGCGGGCTAGCCAAAAACATTCAGTACTTC. The rearrangement joins TRBV7-8 to TRBJ2-4; a weak D match, TRBD2 (6 bases). Germline assignment: CDR1 SGHVS and CDR2 FQNEAQ. V was shortened by 1 base and J by 0 bases, with 13 bases between the two germline ends. CDR3 length: 17 residues.

This chain links TRBV18 with TRBJ1-1; D might be TRBD1 (6 bases). Trimming removed 3 bases at V and 1 base at J, with 12 bases between. Germline values: CDR1 KGHSH, CDR2 LQKENI. CDR3 size: 15 residues. The CDR3 nucleotides are TGTGCCAGCTCACCCACAGGGATCGGGAACACTGAAGCTTTCTTT. Its protein is CASSPTGIGNTEAFF.

V usage is TRBV28 and J usage is TRBJ1-4; 10 bases map to TRBD1. The ends lost 6 bases at V and 5 bases at J; junction bases unmatched: 3. The CDR3 has 14 amino acids. Germline CDR1 MDHEN, CDR2 SYDVKM. CDR3 protein: CASRGTGENEKLFF. CDR3 in DNA: TGTGCCAGCAGAGGGACAGGGGAAAATGAAAAACTGTTTTTT.

This chain links TRBV4-2 with TRBJ2-1; maybe TRBD1 (5 bases). CDR1 is LGHNA, CDR2 YNFKEQ, per germline. Trimming stripped 0 bases from V and 4 bases from J, with 16 bases between. CDR3 length: 17 amino acids. This CDR3 reads CASSQDGRRTNYNEQFF. The CDR3 DNA sequence: TGTGCCAGCAGCCAAGATGGGCGGCGGACAAATTACAATGAGCAGTTCTTC.

The CDR3 sequence is CASSDRTTTPNEQFF. The CDR3 DNA reads TGTGCCAGCAGCGACCGCACTACCACCCCCAATGAGCAGTTCTTC. The V gene is TRBV9, the J gene TRBJ2-1; D not certain. The CDR3 contains 15 residues. Germline V CDR1 and CDR2: SGDLS, YYNGEE. Trimming stripped 3 bases from V and 6 bases from J, with 16 bases between.